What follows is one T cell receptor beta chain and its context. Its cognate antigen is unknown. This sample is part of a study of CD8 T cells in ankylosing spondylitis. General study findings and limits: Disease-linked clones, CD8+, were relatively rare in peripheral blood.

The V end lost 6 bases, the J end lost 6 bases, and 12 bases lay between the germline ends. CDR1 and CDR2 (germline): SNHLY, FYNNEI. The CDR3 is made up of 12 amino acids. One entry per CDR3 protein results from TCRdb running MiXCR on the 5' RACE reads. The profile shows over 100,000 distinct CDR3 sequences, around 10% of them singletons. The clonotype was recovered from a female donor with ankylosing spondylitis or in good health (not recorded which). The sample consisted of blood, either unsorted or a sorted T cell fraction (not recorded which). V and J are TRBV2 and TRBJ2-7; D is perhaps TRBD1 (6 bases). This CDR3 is CASSQQGTEQYF. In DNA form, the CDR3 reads TGTGCCAGCAGCCAACAGGGAACCGAGCAGTACTTC. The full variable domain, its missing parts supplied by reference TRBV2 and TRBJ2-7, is EPEVTQTPSHQVTQMGQEVILRCVPISNHLYFYWYRQILGQKVEFLVSFYNNEISEKSEIFDDQFSVERPDGSNFTLKIRSTKLEDSAMYFCASSQQGTEQYFGPGTRLTVT.